This is a list of T cell receptor beta chains from one sample in a study of shared T cell receptors in the human thymus. Clones were read by immunoSEQ multiplex PCR, and TCRdb kept only the in-frame ones, dropping some. Among 500,000 to 850,000 clones, 87% were seen once, and the ten largest hold 0.009% to 0.0095%. In addition, the sample was reused for a study of human thymus T cells.

Sequences were obtained from thymocytes. These TCRs come from a boy under three years old with a congenital heart defect. Both conserved end residues are part of each CDR3. A D gene is named only where the DNA matches it firmly. A row's size may be missing; if present it is once, few, many or a size class.

j_gene | v_gene | d_gene | abundance | CDR3nt | CDR3aa
TRBJ2-1 | TRBV15 | NA | NA | TGTGCCACCAGCAGAGGCGGTCAGAGGGAGCAGTTCTTC | CATSRGGQREQFF
TRBJ2-1 | TRBV28 | TRBD2 | NA | TGTGCCAGCAGTTTAAATCCCCTAGCGGGAGCAAATGAGCAGTTCTTC | CASSLNPLAGANEQFF
TRBJ2-7 | TRBV28 | NA | NA | TGTGCCAGCAGTCCCCATGGACAGCCATCCTACGAGCAGTACTTC | CASSPHGQPSYEQYF
TRBJ1-4 | TRBV5-1 | NA | few | TGCGCCAGCAGCTTGGAGGGAGGAAAACTGTTTTTT | CASSLEGGKLFF
TRBJ2-3 | TRBV25-1 | NA | NA | TGTGCCAGCAGTGGCCTCGGGGCGGGGTTGTCAGATACGCAGTATTTT | CASSGLGAGLSDTQYF
TRBJ2-5 | TRBV11-2 | TRBD2 | NA | TGTGCCAGCAGCTTAGATAGACTAGCGGGAGGGCCCCAGACCCAGTACTTC | CASSLDRLAGGPQTQYF
TRBJ1-1 | TRBV7-9 | NA | few | TGTGCCAGCAGCTTTAGACAGTCACACCGTGAAGCTTTCTTT | CASSFRQSHREAFF
TRBJ1-6 | TRBV7-3 | NA | few | TGTGCCAGCAGCTTAAAAGGGGGCTCCTATAATTCACCCCTCCACTTT | CASSLKGGSYNSPLHF
TRBJ2-7 | TRBV5-6 | TRBD1 | once | TGTGCCAGCAGCTCCCTTAAGGACAGGGACTCCTACGAGCAGTACTTC | CASSSLKDRDSYEQYF
TRBJ1-5 | TRBV28 | TRBD1 | NA | TGTGCCAGCAGCAGGGACAGGCCCATTAGCAATCAGCCCCAGCATTTT | CASSRDRPISNQPQHF
TRBJ2-3 | TRBV23-1 | NA | once | TGCGCCAGCAGTCAACAGGACAGACTTAGAGCGCAGTATTTT | CASSQQDRLRAQYF
TRBJ2-3 | TRBV5-4 | NA | NA | TGTGCCAGCAGCTTGCCTGGCACAGATACGCAGTATTTT | CASSLPGTDTQYF
TRBJ2-5 | TRBV15 | TRBD1 | NA | TGTGCCACCACCCCGGACAGGGGGCGTGAGACCCAGTACTTC | CATTPDRGRETQYF
TRBJ2-1 | TRBV15 | TRBD1 | once | TGTGCCACCAGCAGAGATTGGGGACGCCGGGACAGGGTGTTCTTC | CATSRDWGRRDRVFF
TRBJ2-7 | TRBV7-2 | TRBD2 | NA | TGTGCCAGCAGCCCTTTCCTAGCGGGAGAAGGACTTTTCTACGAGCAGTACTTC | CASSPFLAGEGLFYEQYF
TRBJ1-6 | TRBV5-1 | TRBD1 | NA | TGCGCCAGCAGCTTGGTGTACAGGGGGCGGATCTATAATTCACCCCTCCACTTT | CASSLVYRGRIYNSPLHF